What follows are 5 T cell receptor beta chains derived from one specimen sequenced in a study of blood T cells in healthy people across ages. PCR was performed a second time for 7 to 11 cycles using a sample-barcoded 5' primer and a J-beta primer mix. TCRdb itself ran the 5' RACE reads through MiXCR, one entry per CDR3 protein. The sample holds 540,000 or so distinct CDR3 sequences, more than 45% seen once. Source material: blood. Source of these receptors: an elderly man in good health.

There are many counts of this clonotype. The chain carries TRBV6-5 and TRBJ2-1, with 10 bases aligning to TRBD2. The junction had 10 bases not matched to a gene; V was cut back by 7 bases and J by 7 bases. Germline V gene lookup returns CDR1 MNHEY and CDR2 SVGAGI. This CDR3 has 15 amino acids. The CDR3 nucleotides are TGTGCCAGCAAGAAAATGACTAGCGGGTTTAATGAGCAGTTCTTC. Amino acids: CASKKMTSGFNEQFF.

V usage is TRBV2 and J usage is TRBJ2-3; the D is unclear. CDR3 length: 15 residues. Germline CDR1 reads SNHLY; CDR2 reads FYNNEI. V shed 7 bases and J shed 0 bases, with 14 bases lying between them. The CDR3 DNA sequence: TGTGCCAGCATACGAGCACGGCCTAGCACAGATACGCAGTATTTT. This sequence encodes CASIRARPSTDTQYF. The full variable domain, its missing parts supplied by reference TRBV2 and TRBJ2-3, is EPEVTQTPSHQVTQMGQEVILRCVPISNHLYFYWYRQILGQKVEFLVSFYNNEISEKSEIFDDQFSVERPDGSNFTLKIRSTKLEDSAMYFCASIRARPSTDTQYFGPGTRLTVL.

The rearrangement uses TRBV9 and TRBJ2-7, with D unresolved. CDR3 size: 13 residues. V gave up 2 bases and J gave up 6 bases, with 12 bases separating them. Germline loops: CDR1 SGDLS, CDR2 YYNGEE. The CDR3 sequence is CASSVGADPEQYF. CDR3 in DNA: TGTGCCAGCAGCGTTGGTGCCGACCCCGAGCAGTACTTC.

The chain couples TRBV15 to TRBJ2-1; 15 nucleotides match TRBD2. After removal of 1 base from V and 9 bases from J, the junction contained 4 bases not matched to a gene. The germline V gene has CDR1 LNHNV and CDR2 YYDKDF (reference sequence). The CDR3 runs 16 residues. CDR3 bases: TGTGCCACCAGCAGAGCAGGACTAGCGGGGGGGCGTGAGCAGTTCTTC. As protein: CATSRAGLAGGREQFF.

The gene calls are TRBV9 and TRBJ2-5; D not certain. The CDR3 sequence is 13 residues long. V lost 3 bases to trimming and J lost 5 bases, with 11 bases between them. From germline, CDR1 is SGDLS and CDR2 YYNGEE. The CDR3 region is CASSEAPEETQYF. CDR3 DNA: TGTGCCAGCAGCGAGGCTCCCGAGGAGACCCAGTACTTC.